These 25 T cell receptor beta chains share one sample of origin, sequenced in a study of cytomegalovirus exposure and HLA in healthy donors. Repertoires were generated with immunoSEQ multiplex PCR, while TCRdb's copy carries only in-frame clones and drops some. The sample holds 190,000 or so clones, about 80% seen once. What was sequenced was PBMCs. These receptors came from a woman aged 18-29 years in good health and CMV-seropositive.

This chain links TRBV2 with TRBJ1-3; TRBD1 matches at 9 bases. V gave up 7 bases and J gave up 0 bases; unmatched junction bases: 7. This CDR3 has 16 residues. The germline gives CDR1 SNHLY, CDR2 FYNNEI. CDR3 sequence reads: CASNGQGLFSGNTIYF. The CDR3 coding sequence is TGTGCCAGCAATGGACAGGGGCTATTCTCTGGAAACACCATATATTTT.

This sequence joins TRBV4-2 and TRBJ1-1; no clear D. Germline CDR1 reads LGHNA; CDR2 reads YNFKEQ. With 0 bases removed from V and 0 bases from J, the gap between germline ends came to 11 bases. This CDR3 comprises 16 residues. Here the CDR3 DNA reads TGTGCCAGCAGCCAAGAGCTGAGGCAGTTGAACACTGAAGCTTTCTTT. Its translation: CASSQELRQLNTEAFF.

The chain uses TRBV5-4 and TRBJ1-2; TRBD1 aligns across 8 bases. CDR3 size: 15 residues. From germline, CDR1 is SGHNT and CDR2 YYREEE (reference sequence). V lost 0 bases, J lost 5 bases, and 6 bases stayed unmatched. CDR3 coding DNA: TGTGCCAGCAGCTTGGCCGACAGGGGCTGGTATGGCTACACCTTC. It is translated as CASSLADRGWYGYTF.

Here the CDR3 DNA reads TGTGCCAGCAGTGATAGAGGGCCCCGAAAGTATAGCAATCAGCCCCAGCATTTT. It encodes CASSDRGPRKYSNQPQHF. The chain couples TRBV6-1 to TRBJ1-5; no clear D. Trimming removed 3 bases at V and 0 bases at J, with 18 bases between. The CDR3 covers 18 residues. CDR1 is MNHNS and CDR2 is SASEGT in the germline V gene.

This clone has a handful of counts. This rearrangement joins TRBV5-1 to TRBJ2-1, with TRBD2 identical over 8 bases. Per germline, CDR1 SGHRS and CDR2 YFSETQ. The CDR3 spans 16 residues. Trimming at V came to 8 bases and at J to 1 base, leaving 11 bases not matched to a gene. CDR3: CARRGVAGGSYNEQFF. In DNA, the CDR3 is TGCGCCAGAAGGGGAGTGGCGGGGGGTTCCTACAATGAGCAGTTCTTC.

The chain recombines TRBV7-8 with TRBJ2-1; D may be TRBD2 (6 bases). Looked up from germline, CDR1 is SGHVS and CDR2 is FQNEAQ. CDR3 length: 15 residues. V was trimmed by 5 bases and J by 1 base, leaving 12 bases between them. The CDR3 DNA sequence: TGTGCCAGCAGCCTCGGGACTGCATCCTACAATGAGCAGTTCTTC. It is translated as CASSLGTASYNEQFF.

This clone was detected once. V and J are TRBV5-1 and TRBJ2-1; 7 bases match TRBD2. The V gene end was trimmed by 1 base and the J gene end by 6 bases; junction bases not matched to a gene: 10. The CDR3 has 16 residues. Germline V CDR1 and CDR2: SGHRS, YFSETQ. CDR3 protein: CASSLRAAGGSNEQFF. CDR3 in DNA: TGCGCCAGCAGCTTGAGAGCCGCAGGCGGGAGCAATGAGCAGTTCTTC.

This chain connects TRBV5-4 to TRBJ1-2; the D gene is possibly TRBD1 (5 bases). V was trimmed by 4 bases and J by 5 bases, leaving 12 bases between them. CDR1 and CDR2 (germline): SGHNT, YYREEE (reference sequence). The length of the CDR3 is 13 residues. The CDR3 coding sequence is TGTGCCAGCAGCGGCCGGGGGATATATGGCTACACCTTC. Translating gives CASSGRGIYGYTF.

The chain is built from TRBV27 and TRBJ2-2, with 7 nucleotides matching TRBD1. The CDR3 runs 17 residues. The germline V gene encodes CDR1 MNHEY and CDR2 SMNVEV (reference sequence). With 5 bases clipped from V and 4 bases from J, the junction kept 13 bases outside the gene matches. CDR3 amino acids: CASSPFGQGVATGELFF. The CDR3 nucleotides are TGTGCCAGCAGTCCCTTTGGGCAGGGGGTCGCCACCGGGGAGCTGTTTTTT.

The V and J genes are TRBV18 and TRBJ1-5; 8 bases match TRBD1. CDR1 is KGHSH and CDR2 is LQKENI in the germline V gene. CDR3 size: 13 residues. The V and J ends lost 5 bases and 5 bases, in that order; junction bases with no gene match: 2. CDR3 amino acids: CASSKTGDQPQHF. The CDR3 DNA reads as TGTGCCAGCTCAAAGACAGGGGATCAGCCCCAGCATTTT.

The J gene is TRBJ2-1, the V gene TRBV6-5; perhaps TRBD1 as D (5 bases). CDR3 size: 14 residues. Trimming pared 6 bases from V and 4 bases from J, leaving 13 bases between. From germline, CDR1 is MNHEY and CDR2 SVGAGI. Here the CDR3 DNA reads TGTGCCAGCAGGGGTGGGGCAGTTTACAATGAGCAGTTCTTC. It codes for CASRGGAVYNEQFF.

The CDR3 DNA is TGTGCCAGCAGTGAAAGGAGGGGGAATAGCGGGGGCTCTCAAGAGACCCAGTACTTC. It codes for CASSERRGNSGGSQETQYF. The genes are TRBV6-1 and TRBJ2-5, with 9 bases matching TRBD2. With 2 bases clipped from V and 2 bases from J, the junction kept 15 bases outside the gene matches. The CDR3 totals 19 residues. The germline CDR1 and CDR2 sequences are MNHNS and SASEGT.

This chain connects TRBV5-4 to TRBJ2-3, with TRBD2 as a possible D gene (7 bases). CDR3 length: 13 residues. Germline V lookup: CDR1 SGHNT, CDR2 YYREEE (reference sequence). V was trimmed by 4 bases and J by 6 bases, leaving 12 bases between them. CDR3 DNA sequence: TGTGCCAGCAGCCGCGCGGGGGCCGATACGCAGTATTTT. Translating it yields CASSRAGADTQYF. Full variable domain (missing parts from reference TRBV5-4 and TRBJ2-3): ETGVTQSPTHLIKTRGQQVTLRCSSQSGHNTVSWYQQALGQGPQFIFQYYREEENGRGNFPPRFSGLQFPNYSSELNVNALELDDSALYLCASSRAGADTQYFGPGTRLTVL.

The sample holds a few counts of this clone. This chain uses TRBV28 with TRBJ1-5; D gene uncertain. Trimming stripped 6 bases from V and 2 bases from J, with 14 bases between. CDR1 is MDHEN, CDR2 SYDVKM, per germline. The CDR3 runs 15 residues. The CDR3 region has the DNA TGTGCCAGCAGCGAGGCCCCCAAGGGCAATCAGCCCCAGCATTTT. Amino acids: CASSEAPKGNQPQHF.

The V gene is TRBV7-2, the J gene TRBJ1-2; TRBD1 might be the D (5 bases). CDR1 is SGHTA and CDR2 is FQGNSA in the germline V gene. This CDR3 spans 13 amino acids. V gave up 1 base and J gave up 4 bases, with 7 bases separating them. The CDR3 spells CASSLDRTYGYTF. The CDR3 DNA follows: TGTGCCAGCAGCTTAGACAGGACCTATGGCTACACCTTC.

This clone was picked up one time. The chain carries TRBV18 and TRBJ1-2; 9 bases map to TRBD1. The length of the CDR3 is 15 residues. The V gene's germline CDR1 is KGHSH and CDR2 LQKENI. The trim removed 2 bases at V and 0 bases at J, leaving 1 base unmatched. CDR3 in DNA: TGTGCCAGCTCACCAGGGACAGGGTCTAACTATGGCTACACCTTC. Translation: CASSPGTGSNYGYTF.

The chain employs TRBV6-6 and TRBJ2-7; weak D call: TRBD1 (5 bases). The CDR3 has 12 amino acids. Trimming removed 2 bases at V and 3 bases at J, with 5 bases between. The V gene's germline CDR1 is MNHNY and CDR2 SVGAGI (reference sequence). The CDR3 here is CASSYTGYEQYF. CDR3 DNA sequence: TGTGCCAGCAGTTACACAGGCTACGAGCAGTACTTC.

This chain uses TRBV19 with TRBJ1-5, with 9 bases fitting TRBD1. This CDR3 is built from 16 residues. The germline CDR1 and CDR2 sequences are LNHDA and SQIVND (reference sequence). The ends lost 3 bases at V and 7 bases at J; junction bases unmatched: 10. The CDR3: CASSILAGTGNQPQHF. The CDR3 bases are TGTGCCAGTAGTATCCTAGCCGGGACAGGGAACCAGCCCCAGCATTTT.

This clone was seen once. As DNA, the CDR3 is TGTGCCAGCAGCCCCCGGACAGGGTCGAACACTGAAGCTTTCTTT. Encoded protein: CASSPRTGSNTEAFF. The chain has TRBV13 and TRBJ1-1, with 8 bases that match TRBD1. The CDR3 length is 15 residues. Per the germline V gene, CDR1 is PRHDT and CDR2 is FYEKMQ (reference sequence). Germline trimming cut 5 bases from V and 1 base from J; bases unmatched to any gene: 6.

This clone has a handful of counts. V and J are TRBV13 and TRBJ2-1; D perhaps matches TRBD2 (6 bases). Germline CDR1 and CDR2: PRHDT and FYEKMQ (reference sequence). V lost 4 bases, J lost 6 bases, and 16 bases lay in between. CDR3 size: 15 residues. The CDR3 nucleotides read TGTGCCAGCAGCTCATCCGGGACTGTATCCAATGAGCAGTTCTTC. It codes for CASSSSGTVSNEQFF.

The V and J genes are TRBV4-2 and TRBJ1-2; tentatively, D is TRBD1 (6 bases). There are 16 residues in the CDR3. V lost 5 bases and J 5 bases, leaving 21 bases between the germline ends. Germline V gene data show CDR1 as LGHNA and CDR2 as YNFKEQ. This CDR3 reads CASSTDSLTLHYGYTF. The CDR3 nucleotides are TGTGCCAGCAGCACGGACAGCCTAACGCTCCATTATGGCTACACCTTC.

The chain is built from TRBV11-2 and TRBJ2-1, with 9 bases fitting TRBD2. Germline V gene data show CDR1 as SGHAT and CDR2 as FQNNGV. CDR3 length: 16 amino acids. Losses at the gene ends were 5 bases for V and 6 bases for J; bases not matched to a gene: 11. CDR3 nucleotide sequence: TGTGCCAGCAGCCCCCTCGGGCGGGGGGGAAGCAATGAGCAGTTCTTC. Residues: CASSPLGRGGSNEQFF.

V usage is TRBV6-1 and J usage is TRBJ2-1, with TRBD2 identical over 9 bases. Germline CDR1 is MNHNS and CDR2 is SASEGT. With 1 base clipped from V and 9 bases from J, the junction kept 7 bases outside the gene matches. CDR3 length equals 15 residues. The CDR3 is CASSEVGGGALEQFF. Here the CDR3 DNA reads TGTGCCAGCAGTGAAGTAGGCGGGGGGGCCCTTGAGCAGTTCTTC.

CDR3 nucleotide sequence: TGTGCCAGCTCGCTAGGACAGGGAAGGGAAAAACTGTTTTTT. Translated: CASSLGQGREKLFF. The rearrangement uses TRBV18 and TRBJ1-4; 8 nucleotides match TRBD1. The J segment lost 8 bases and the V segment lost 6 bases, leaving 8 bases of the junction unmatched. Per the germline V gene, CDR1 is KGHSH and CDR2 is LQKENI. The CDR3 spans 14 residues.

This clone was seen a single time. The chain combines TRBV11-2 with TRBJ1-2, with D hard to call. V was clipped by 7 bases and J by 8 bases, with 11 bases between them. CDR1 is SGHAT, CDR2 FQNNGV, per germline. This CDR3 is built from 11 residues. The CDR3 loop is CASTNEGGYTF. In DNA, the CDR3 is TGTGCCAGCACCAACGAGGGCGGCTACACCTTC.